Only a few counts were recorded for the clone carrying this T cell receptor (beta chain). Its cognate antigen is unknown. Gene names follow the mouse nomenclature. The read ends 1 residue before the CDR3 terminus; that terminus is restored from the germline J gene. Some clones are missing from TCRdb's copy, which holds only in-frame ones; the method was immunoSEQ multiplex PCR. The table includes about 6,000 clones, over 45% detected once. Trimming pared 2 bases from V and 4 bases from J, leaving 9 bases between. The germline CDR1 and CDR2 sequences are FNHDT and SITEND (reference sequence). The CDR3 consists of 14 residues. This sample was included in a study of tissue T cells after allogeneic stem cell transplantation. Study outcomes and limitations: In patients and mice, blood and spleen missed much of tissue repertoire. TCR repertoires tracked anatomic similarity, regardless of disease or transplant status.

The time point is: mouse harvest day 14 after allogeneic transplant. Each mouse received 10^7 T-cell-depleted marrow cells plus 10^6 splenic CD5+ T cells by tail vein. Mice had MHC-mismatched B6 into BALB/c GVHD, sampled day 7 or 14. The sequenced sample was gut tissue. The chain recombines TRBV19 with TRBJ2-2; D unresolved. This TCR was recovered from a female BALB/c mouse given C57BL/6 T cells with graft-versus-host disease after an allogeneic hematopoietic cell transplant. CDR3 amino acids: CASSMRAGTGQLYF. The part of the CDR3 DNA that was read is TGTGCCAGCAGTATGAGGGCCGGCACCGGGCAGCTCTAC.